The present entry profiles one T cell receptor beta chain with its context. No antigen is known for it. The data were taken from a study of blood T cells in healthy people across ages. General study findings and limits: No conclusive comparison of naive versus antigen-experienced cells was possible with unsorted PBMCs. With donor CMV status unknown, expanded clonotype changes were possibly confounded.

Using a J-beta primer mix together with a sample-barcoded 5' primer, a second PCR was run for 7 to 11 cycles. The template-switch adaptor was a 5' adaptor with 12 random nucleotides. It tagged each cDNA molecule. TCRdb re-analysed the 5' RACE reads in MiXCR, keeping a single row per CDR3 protein. This sample has hundreds of thousands of distinct CDR3 sequences, with around 50% found just once. The germline gives CDR1 SQVTM, CDR2 ANQGSEA. Trimming left V 5 bases short and J 3 bases short, with 6 bases between. The CDR3 runs to 11 residues. The TCR sequence derives from a middle-aged man in good health. The rearrangement links TRBV29-1 to TRBJ2-3, with unresolved D. Sequencing used blood. This chain's CDR3 is CSVFITDTQYF. Written as DNA, the CDR3 is TGCAGCGTTTTTATTACAGATACGCAGTATTTT.